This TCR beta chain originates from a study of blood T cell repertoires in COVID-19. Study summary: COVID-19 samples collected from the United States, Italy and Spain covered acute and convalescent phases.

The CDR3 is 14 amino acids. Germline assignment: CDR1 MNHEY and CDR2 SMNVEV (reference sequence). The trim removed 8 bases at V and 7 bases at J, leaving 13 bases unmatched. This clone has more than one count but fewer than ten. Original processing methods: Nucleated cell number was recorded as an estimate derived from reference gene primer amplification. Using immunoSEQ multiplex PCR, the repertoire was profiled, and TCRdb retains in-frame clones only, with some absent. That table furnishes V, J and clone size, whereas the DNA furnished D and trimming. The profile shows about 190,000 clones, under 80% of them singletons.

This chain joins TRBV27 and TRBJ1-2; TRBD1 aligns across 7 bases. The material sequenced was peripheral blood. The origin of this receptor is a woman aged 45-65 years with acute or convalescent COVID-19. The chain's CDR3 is CASRDSTGLIGYTF. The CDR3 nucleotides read TGTGCCAGCCGAGATTCGACAGGGCTTATTGGCTACACCTTC.